Below are 23 T cell receptor beta chains sequenced from a single sample in a study of blood T cell repertoires in COVID-19. Using immunoSEQ multiplex PCR, the repertoire was profiled, and TCRdb retains in-frame clones only, with some absent. Here the sample spans under 200,000 clones, 86% being singletons. Specimen: peripheral blood. The receptors stem from an older woman with acute or convalescent COVID-19.

The chain has TRBV7-6 and TRBJ2-7; TRBD1 matches at 9 bases. Per the germline V gene, CDR1 is SGHVS and CDR2 is FNYEAQ. Trimming took 5 bases from V and 3 from J; bases not matched to a gene: 5. CDR3 length: 14 amino acids. Here the CDR3 reads CASSTGQGSYEQYF. Written as DNA, the CDR3 is TGTGCCAGCAGCACCGGACAGGGGAGCTACGAGCAGTACTTC.

The chain joins TRBV5-6 to TRBJ2-7; 7 nucleotides align to TRBD2. V lost 1 base, J lost 0 bases, and 4 bases stayed unmatched. Germline V gene data show CDR1 as SGHDT and CDR2 as YYEEEE. The CDR3 loop spans 15 amino acids. The CDR3 region has the DNA TGTGCCAGCAGCTTGCAGGGCGGGAGCTCCTACGAGCAGTACTTC. Translated, it gives CASSLQGGSSYEQYF.

DNA of the CDR3: TGTGCCAGCAGCCAGGCCCCTAGCGGGATGAGCATTCAGTACTTC. The encoded protein is CASSQAPSGMSIQYF. The rearrangement uses TRBV3-1 (or the pseudogene TRBV3-2) and TRBJ2-4, with 9 bases identical to TRBD2. V was clipped by 3 bases and J by 9 bases; unmatched bases: 9. The CDR3 runs 15 residues. The germline gives CDR1 LGHDT, CDR2 YNNKEL (reference sequence).

The chain recombines TRBV9 with TRBJ2-1; TRBD2 agrees at 7 bases. The ends lost 3 bases at V and 8 bases at J; junction bases unmatched: 8. The CDR3 length is 14 residues. The germline V gene encodes CDR1 SGDLS and CDR2 YYNGEE. The CDR3 region is CASSATSSGDEQFF. CDR3 DNA: TGTGCCAGCAGCGCGACTAGCTCTGGGGATGAGCAGTTCTTC.

The J gene is TRBJ1-3, the V gene TRBV6-6; D is uncertain. The CDR3 is made up of 13 amino acids. Germline assignment: CDR1 MNHNY and CDR2 SVGAGI (reference sequence). V was pared by 6 bases and J by 1 base, with 7 bases between. This CDR3 is CASREGSGNTIYF. In DNA form, the CDR3 reads TGTGCCAGCAGGGAGGGTTCTGGAAACACCATATATTTT.

J is TRBJ2-1 and V is TRBV2; 9 bases align to TRBD2. The J segment lost 5 bases and the V segment lost 7 bases, leaving 9 bases of the junction unmatched. The CDR3 extends over 15 amino acids. CDR1 and CDR2 from the germline V gene are SNHLY and FYNNEI. The CDR3 is CASKSSGSWNNEQFF. The CDR3 DNA reads as TGTGCCAGCAAAAGTAGCGGGAGTTGGAACAATGAGCAGTTCTTC.

The chain employs TRBV6-5 and TRBJ1-4; tentative D call: TRBD1 (6 bases). Trimming shortened V by 6 bases and J by 8 bases, and 7 bases separated the two germline ends. CDR1 MNHEY and CDR2 SVGAGI come from the germline V gene. This CDR3 is 11 amino acids long. CDR3 in DNA: TGTGCCAGCAGACAGGGAGAAAAACTGTTTTTT. Its protein product is CASRQGEKLFF.

The chain employs TRBV11-3 and TRBJ1-1; D gene unclear. From germline, CDR1 is SGHNT and CDR2 YENEEA. The CDR3 sequence is 13 residues long. Trimming took off 4 bases at V and 1 base at J, with 7 bases between the two ends. The CDR3 nucleotides read TGTGCCAGCAGCTACACACAGAACACTGAAGCTTTCTTT. As protein: CASSYTQNTEAFF.

The genes are TRBV14 and TRBJ2-5, with a tentative D call TRBD2 (5 bases). This CDR3 spans 15 amino acids. CDR1 and CDR2 from the germline V gene are SGHDN and FVKESK. Trimming pared 1 base from V and 2 bases from J, leaving 11 bases between. CDR3 DNA: TGTGCCAGCAGCCAAGGCGACTACCTACAAGAGACCCAGTACTTC. It translates to CASSQGDYLQETQYF. Based on the CDR3 plus reference TRBV14 and TRBJ2-5, the full variable domain is EAGVTQFPSHSVIEKGQTVTLRCDPISGHDNLYWYRRVMGKEIKFLLHFVKESKQDESGMPNNRFLAERTGGTYSTLKVQPAELEDSGVYFCASSQGDYLQETQYFGPGTRLLVL.

The chain employs TRBV2 and TRBJ2-7; 10 bases agree with TRBD2. The CDR3 has 15 amino acids. The ends lost 4 bases at V and 0 bases at J; junction bases unmatched: 3. Germline values: CDR1 SNHLY, CDR2 FYNNEI. This CDR3 reads CASSATSGHSYEQYF. Here the CDR3 DNA reads TGTGCCAGCAGTGCGACTAGCGGGCACTCCTACGAGCAGTACTTC.

The V and J genes are TRBV12-3 or TRBV12-4 and TRBJ1-1; TRBD1 matches 10 bases. Trimming removed 6 bases from V and 11 bases from J; junction bases left unmatched: 9. The length of the CDR3 is 13 residues. The CDR3 nucleotides read TGTGCCAGCAGGGGACAGGGGACACCAGCGGCTTTCTTT. This gives the protein CASRGQGTPAAFF.

The CDR3 DNA sequence: TGTGCCAGCAGCCAAGTCAGGGGAAGCACTGAAGCTTTCTTT. It is translated as CASSQVRGSTEAFF. V and J are TRBV14 and TRBJ1-1; D is possibly TRBD1 (6 bases). The CDR3 is made up of 14 amino acids. Trimming took off 1 base at V and 4 bases at J, with 10 bases between the two ends. The germline V gene encodes CDR1 SGHDN and CDR2 FVKESK.

This chain links TRBV6-5 with TRBJ2-4; the match to TRBD2 covers 8 bases. CDR3 size: 16 residues. Trimming removed 0 bases from V and 7 bases from J; junction bases left unmatched: 8. Germline CDR1 reads MNHEY; CDR2 reads SVGAGI. The CDR3 loop is CASSYSGGGGSNIQYF. CDR3 bases: TGTGCCAGCAGTTACTCCGGGGGGGGCGGATCGAACATTCAGTACTTC.

The chain joins TRBV7-6 to TRBJ2-7; TRBD2 might be the D (5 bases). Trimming stripped 0 bases from V and 4 bases from J, with 10 bases between. The CDR3 extends over 14 amino acids. CDR1 and CDR2 (germline): SGHVS, FNYEAQ. DNA for the CDR3: TGTGCCAGCAGCTTAGCGCCCGGGAAATACGAGCAGTACTTC. It codes for CASSLAPGKYEQYF.

This clone was seen a handful of times. This chain connects TRBV9 to TRBJ2-2; 8 bases fit TRBD2. Germline V lookup: CDR1 SGDLS, CDR2 YYNGEE. Germline trimming cut 2 bases from V and 5 bases from J; bases unmatched to any gene: 5. The CDR3 extends over 15 amino acids. Here the CDR3 DNA reads TGTGCCAGCAGCGTGAGCGGGAGAGATACCGGGGAGCTGTTTTTT. Residues: CASSVSGRDTGELFF.

The rearrangement links TRBV6-5 to TRBJ1-6, with TRBD1 matching over 8 bases. Germline CDR1 and CDR2: MNHEY and SVGAGI. With 9 bases clipped from V and 6 bases from J, the junction kept 7 bases outside the gene matches. The CDR3 extends over 14 amino acids. In nucleotides, the CDR3 is TGTGCCAGTGCAGGGGGCTACGTTAATTCACCCCTCCACTTT. Its protein product is CASAGGYVNSPLHF.

The rearrangement joins TRBV2 to TRBJ2-2, with D uncertain. V shed 3 bases and J shed 7 bases, with 9 bases lying between them. Germline V lookup: CDR1 SNHLY, CDR2 FYNNEI. This CDR3 region has 13 residues. The CDR3 protein is CASSDLRIGELFF. In DNA, the CDR3 is TGTGCCAGCAGTGACCTGCGGATCGGGGAGCTGTTTTTT. The full variable domain, rest sourced from reference TRBV2 and TRBJ2-2, is EPEVTQTPSHQVTQMGQEVILRCVPISNHLYFYWYRQILGQKVEFLVSFYNNEISEKSEIFDDQFSVERPDGSNFTLKIRSTKLEDSAMYFCASSDLRIGELFFGEGSRLTVL.

The CDR3 loop is CASSLGLAGGSDTQYF. CDR3 coding DNA: TGTGCCAGCAGCCTCGGACTAGCGGGGGGGTCAGATACGCAGTATTTT. This chain uses TRBV7-8 with TRBJ2-3; 15 bases map to TRBD2. The V segment lost 5 bases and the J segment 4 bases; nucleotides outside the gene matches: 4. The CDR3 runs 16 residues. CDR1 and CDR2 from the germline V gene are SGHVS and FQNEAQ.

The chain employs TRBV11-3 and TRBJ1-1; a weak D match, TRBD1 (6 bases). Trimming took off 3 bases at V and 4 bases at J, with 9 bases between the two ends. The germline V gene has CDR1 SGHNT and CDR2 YENEEA. The CDR3 is made up of 13 amino acids. CDR3 residues: CASSFNRVTEAFF. In DNA form, the CDR3 reads TGTGCCAGCAGCTTTAACAGGGTCACTGAAGCTTTCTTT.

The V and J genes are TRBV7-2 and TRBJ2-3, with D tentatively TRBD2 (5 bases). CDR3 length: 13 amino acids. V dropped 0 bases and J dropped 5 bases, with 6 bases sitting between them. Germline CDR1 is SGHTA and CDR2 is FQGNSA. The CDR3 DNA reads TGTGCCAGCAGCTTAGCGAGCGGAGATACGCAGTATTTT. Its protein is CASSLASGDTQYF.

This chain links TRBV19 with TRBJ2-5; 10 bases agree with TRBD1. This CDR3 spans 13 amino acids. CDR1 is LNHDA, CDR2 SQIVND, per germline (reference sequence). J gave up 5 bases and V 5 bases, and 2 bases lay outside the gene matches. This CDR3 reads CASSDRGRETQYF. The CDR3 DNA follows: TGTGCCAGTAGTGACAGGGGGCGGGAGACCCAGTACTTC.

This chain joins TRBV4-1 and TRBJ2-2, with D possibly matching TRBD1 (6 bases). This CDR3 spans 15 amino acids. V was trimmed by 2 bases and J by 9 bases, leaving 16 bases between them. Per the germline V gene, CDR1 is MGHRA and CDR2 is YSYEKL. The CDR3 DNA is TGCGCCAGCAGCCAACCCACCCAGGGGCGTTGGGAGCTGTTTTTT. Translating gives CASSQPTQGRWELFF.

In DNA form, the CDR3 reads TGCAGCGTTGAAGAAGGGACAGGGGAGGTTCGTGAAAAACTGTTTTTT. As protein: CSVEEGTGEVREKLFF. V gene TRBV29-1 combines with J gene TRBJ1-4; TRBD1 matches at 10 bases. Per germline, CDR1 SQVTM and CDR2 ANQGSEA. CDR3 length equals 16 residues. V shed 0 bases and J 7 bases; nucleotides not matched to a gene: 8.